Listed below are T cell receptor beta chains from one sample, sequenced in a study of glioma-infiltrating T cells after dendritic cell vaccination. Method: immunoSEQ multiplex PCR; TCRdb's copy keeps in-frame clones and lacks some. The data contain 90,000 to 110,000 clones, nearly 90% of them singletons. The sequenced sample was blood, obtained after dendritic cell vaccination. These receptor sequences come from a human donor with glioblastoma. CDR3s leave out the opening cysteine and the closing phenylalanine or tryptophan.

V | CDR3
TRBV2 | ASSERDSADTQY
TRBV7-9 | ASSPTGLGEKLF
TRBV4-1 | ASRQTGLAETQY
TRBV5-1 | ASSPGWAGDTDTQY
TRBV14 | ASSHWTSGSTDTQY
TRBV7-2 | ASSPDRYSYEQY
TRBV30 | AWGILAATYNEQF
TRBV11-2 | ASSLVGSSGNTIY
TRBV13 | ASSSSGPGFTEAF
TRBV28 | ASSPTSDLYDTQY
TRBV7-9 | ASSLEGSGFYEQY
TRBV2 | ARGQGSSYEQY
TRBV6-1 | ASSLENEQY
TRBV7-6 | ASSGTGYETQY
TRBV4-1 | ASSQEDGRGANTGELF
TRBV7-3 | ASSSDSASTDTQY
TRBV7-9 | ASSPQGALPNTEAF
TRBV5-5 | ASSLESGGLQPQH
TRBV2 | ASSVGGSGANVLT
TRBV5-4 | ASQSTDTQY
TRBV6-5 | ASRGQGREQY
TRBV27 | ASSRNTGELF
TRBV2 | ASSELNGGTGELF
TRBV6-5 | ASRRQGARETQY
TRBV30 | ASFNNYGYT
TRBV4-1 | ASTKDRGLEPQH
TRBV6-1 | ASEEGTTVLVWY
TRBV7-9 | ASSLARGTGGTEAF
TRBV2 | ASSVGLAGLEQY
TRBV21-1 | ASSKGGGWRWAEAF
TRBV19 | ASSIDGGSTDTQY
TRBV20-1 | SASGGDGYT
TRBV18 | ASLGQEKAGYT
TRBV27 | ASSLNGNTEAF
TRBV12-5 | ASGLANTGELF
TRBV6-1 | ASSPKRLAENEQF
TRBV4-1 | ASSQEVRTGGFGTGNTIY
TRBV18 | ASSPGQGVTKNIQY
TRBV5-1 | ASSRGQGRNEQY
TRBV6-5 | ASSRTGDANYGYT
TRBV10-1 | ASSGQGAQAEQY
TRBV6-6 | ASSSGTYGYT
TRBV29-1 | SVEMDRVAF
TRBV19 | ASSARTGAVNTEAF
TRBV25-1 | ASSEEGVSTGELF
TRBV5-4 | ASSLAATNEKLF